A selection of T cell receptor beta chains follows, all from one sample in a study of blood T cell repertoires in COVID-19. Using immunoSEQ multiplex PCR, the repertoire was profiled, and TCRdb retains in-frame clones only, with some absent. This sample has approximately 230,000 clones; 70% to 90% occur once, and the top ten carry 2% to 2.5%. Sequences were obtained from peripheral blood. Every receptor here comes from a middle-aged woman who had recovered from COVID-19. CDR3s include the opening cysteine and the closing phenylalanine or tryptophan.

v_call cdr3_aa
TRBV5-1 CASSLAGSYEQYF
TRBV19 CASSRGQGTVIEQFF
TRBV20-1 CSASDLAGVFYNEQFF
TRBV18 CASSSTTSSYNEQFF
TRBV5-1 CASRWDREDHEQYF
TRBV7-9 CASSHRDRGLNTGELFF
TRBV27 CASSLTGVGNQPQHF
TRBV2 CASRAGTGNSNQPQHF
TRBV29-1 CSVDLNYGYTF
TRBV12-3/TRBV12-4 CASSASSYEQYF
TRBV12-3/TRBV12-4 CASSWAIGNEQFF
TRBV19 CASRPGLAGVTSRYEQYF
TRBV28 CASSLNLGADQPQHF
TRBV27 CASSLTPGRRDGELFF
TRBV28 CASTYPGTGGGYGYTF
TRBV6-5 CASSYRQAGELFF